Shown below are 24 T cell receptor beta chains from a single sample sequenced in a study of regulatory T cells in long-lasting Graves disease. Noted time point: persistent/refractory GD, antithyroid drugs over 5 years with positive TRAb. PBMCs provided the RNA from which the TCR library was made. Relying on iRepertoire HTBI primers and Arm-PCR of CDR3 regions, the team built TCR beta libraries. Each CDR3 protein is one row after TCRdb ran MiXCR on the multiplex PCR reads. This sample has roughly 500,000 distinct CDR3 sequences; about a fifth occur once, and the top ten carry over 6%. The sample consisted of peripheral blood mononuclear cells (PBMCs), taken when the disease was refractory, from a patient treated with antithyroid drugs. The receptors come from a female donor with Graves disease.

The sample holds a few counts of this clonotype. V and J are TRBV18 and TRBJ1-2; D is unclear. The V gene lost 3 bases and the J gene lost 1 base, with 6 bases spanning the gap. Per germline, CDR1 KGHSH and CDR2 LQKENI. The CDR3 is made up of 13 amino acids. For the CDR3, the DNA is TGTGCCAGCTCACCTATGGGTAACTATGGCTACACCTTC. Its translation is CASSPMGNYGYTF.

In this sample, this clonotype turned up many times. The chain recombines TRBV6-2 or TRBV6-3 with TRBJ1-1, with D tentatively TRBD1 (6 bases). Looked up from germline, CDR1 is MNHEY and CDR2 is SVGEGT. V was shortened by 0 bases and J by 4 bases, with 9 bases between the two germline ends. CDR3 length: 14 amino acids. The CDR3 bases are TGTGCCAGCAGTTACTCGAGAGGGGGCACTGAAGCTTTCTTT. Encoded protein: CASSYSRGGTEAFF.

This clonotype has only a few counts. The rearrangement joins TRBV14 to TRBJ2-7; 9 nucleotides agree with TRBD2. The V gene's germline CDR1 is SGHDN and CDR2 FVKESK. The CDR3 has 15 residues. V lost 4 bases, J lost 3 bases, and 7 bases stayed unmatched. Written as DNA, the CDR3 is TGTGCCAGCAGCCCCGGTAGCGGGAGCGTCTACGAGCAGTACTTC. It codes for CASSPGSGSVYEQYF.

There are many counts of this clonotype. The rearrangement uses TRBV2 and TRBJ2-7; D call uncertain. In germline, CDR1 is SNHLY, CDR2 FYNNEI. The V end lost 6 bases, the J end lost 4 bases, and 16 bases lay between the germline ends. The CDR3 totals 14 residues. CDR3 loop: CASRSRPMGYEQYF. CDR3 in DNA: TGTGCCAGCAGGTCTCGACCCATGGGGTACGAGCAGTACTTC.

This clonotype was found many times. The chain employs TRBV28 and TRBJ2-7; a weak D match, TRBD2 (6 bases). The CDR3 totals 15 residues. The germline V gene has CDR1 MDHEN and CDR2 SYDVKM. The V end lost 2 bases, the J end lost 4 bases, and 15 bases lay between the germline ends. Here the CDR3 reads CASSLASEGGYEQYF. The DNA for the CDR3 is TGTGCCAGCAGTTTAGCTAGTGAGGGAGGTTACGAGCAGTACTTC. Supplemented by reference TRBV28 and TRBJ2-7, the full variable domain reads DVKVTQSSRYLVKRTGEKVFLECVQDMDHENMFWYRQDPGLGLRLIYFSYDVKMKEKGDIPEGYSVSREKKERFSLILESASTNQTSMYLCASSLASEGGYEQYFGPGTRLTVT.

This clonotype was seen ten or more times. CDR3 DNA: TGTGCCAGCAGTTCGGGACAGGGGGGAGAGACCCAGTACTTC. Its translation is CASSSGQGGETQYF. The chain links TRBV27 to TRBJ2-5, with 11 positions matching TRBD1. The germline gives CDR1 MNHEY, CDR2 SMNVEV (reference sequence). V trimming: 4 bases; J trimming: 4 bases; junction bases outside the gene matches: 2. The CDR3 has 14 amino acids.

Remarks on this clonotype: A read error may be the cause here, since a much bigger clone is one base away. The CDR3, as DNA: TGCAGCGTTACCCCCGCTAGCGAACAAGAGACCCAGTACTTC. Protein: CSVTPASEQETQYF. V and J are TRBV29-1 and TRBJ2-5, with D possibly TRBD2 on 6 matching bases. Deletions cut 5 bases from V and 2 bases from J, with 15 bases between. CDR1 SQVTM and CDR2 ANQGSEA come from the germline V gene. The CDR3 length is 14 residues.

This clonotype has a count of ten or more. The chain's CDR3 is CASSRRQGAFNYGYTF. The DNA for the CDR3 is TGTGCCAGCAGTAGAAGACAGGGGGCATTCAACTATGGCTACACCTTC. This rearrangement joins TRBV28 to TRBJ1-2; TRBD1 matches 10 bases. V lost 5 bases, J lost 2 bases, and 8 bases stayed unmatched. Germline V gene lookup returns CDR1 MDHEN and CDR2 SYDVKM. This CDR3 contains 16 residues.

This rearrangement joins TRBV19 to TRBJ1-1; D is ambiguous. Trimming removed 10 bases at V and 1 base at J, with 13 bases between. The germline CDR1 and CDR2 sequences are LNHDA and SQIVND (reference sequence). This CDR3 comprises 13 residues. Written as DNA, the CDR3 is TGTGCCACCGGTCCTTTACGGAACACTGAAGCTTTCTTT. Protein: CATGPLRNTEAFF.

The gene calls are TRBV28 and TRBJ2-5; 10 positions agree with TRBD2. There are 15 residues in the CDR3. Looked up from germline, CDR1 is MDHEN and CDR2 is SYDVKM. V lost 10 bases and J lost 4; bases outside the gene matches: 12. The CDR3 DNA sequence: TGTGCCACCAAAAAGGGGAGCGGGAGGGGAGAGACCCAGTACTTC. Its protein is CATKKGSGRGETQYF.

This clonotype was seen ten or more times. This rearrangement joins TRBV6-1 to TRBJ1-2; 8 bases align to TRBD1. This CDR3 comprises 14 residues. J was trimmed by 8 bases and V by 6 bases; bases with no gene match: 11. Germline CDR1 reads MNHNS; CDR2 reads SASEGT. The CDR3 DNA reads as TGTGCCAGCAGAGACAGGGGCCCCGCAAGGGGCTACACCTTC. Translation: CASRDRGPARGYTF.

A note on this clonotype: It may be a read error: a sequence one base away is much more abundant. V is TRBV7-2 and J is TRBJ1-5; possible D gene TRBD1, 5 bases. The germline gives CDR1 SGHTA, CDR2 FQGNSA. This CDR3 comprises 13 residues. As DNA, the CDR3 is TGTGCCGGCAGCGGAACAGGTGGGCAGCCCCAGCATTTT. Its translation: CAGSGTGGQPQHF.

In its sample, this clonotype was seen many times. This sequence joins TRBV6-5 and TRBJ2-7; a possible D gene is TRBD2 (6 bases). The V gene lost 2 bases and the J gene lost 5 bases, with 13 bases spanning the gap. This CDR3 is built from 14 residues. Germline values: CDR1 MNHEY, CDR2 SVGAGI. The CDR3 DNA follows: TGTGCCAGCAGTTACCGGGGGAGCGCCCACGAGCAGTACTTC. It yields the protein CASSYRGSAHEQYF.

This clonotype appeared a few times. The chain is built from TRBV6-1 and TRBJ2-1; D is perhaps TRBD1 or TRBD2 (6 bases each). The germline CDR1 and CDR2 sequences are MNHNS and SASEGT. CDR3 size: 14 residues. Trimming took 9 bases from V and 7 from J, leaving 19 bases between them. CDR3 nucleotides: TGTGCCAGTAAGGGTTGGGGGGCGGGGAATGAGCAGTTCTTC. This encodes CASKGWGAGNEQFF.

This clonotype has at least ten counts. The genes are TRBV6-2 or TRBV6-3 and TRBJ1-2; weak D call: TRBD1 (6 bases). This CDR3 region has 13 residues. Per the germline V gene, CDR1 is MNHEY and CDR2 is SVGEGT. With 6 bases removed from V and 1 base from J, the gap between germline ends came to 9 bases. The CDR3 sequence: CASSQGHNYGYTF. The DNA for the CDR3 is TGTGCCAGCAGCCAGGGACATAACTATGGCTACACCTTC.

The CDR3 here is CASSLDKGYEQYF. The CDR3 DNA reads as TGTGCCAGCAGCTTAGACAAAGGCTACGAGCAGTACTTC. The V gene is TRBV7-9, the J gene TRBJ2-7; D is undetermined. V lost 1 base and J 3 bases, leaving 7 bases between the germline ends. Germline CDR1 and CDR2: SEHNR and FQNEAQ (reference sequence). The CDR3 consists of 13 residues.

This clonotype was seen at least ten times. V and J are TRBV10-3 and TRBJ1-1, with D possibly matching TRBD1 (5 bases). This CDR3 has 15 residues. The V end was cut by 3 bases, the J end by 0 bases, with 11 bases between. Germline-derived CDR1 and CDR2 are ENHRY and SYGVKD. The CDR3 sequence: CAISDPGPMNTEAFF. The CDR3 coding sequence is TGTGCCATCAGTGACCCGGGACCGATGAACACTGAAGCTTTCTTT.

This clonotype was detected a few times. The chain recombines TRBV20-1 with TRBJ1-6; D not resolved. Trimming left V 5 bases short and J 3 bases short, with 17 bases between. Germline CDR1 is DFQATT and CDR2 is SNEGSKA (reference sequence). CDR3 length: 16 amino acids. As DNA, the CDR3 is TGCAGTGCTCACAACCATCGGGGTCTCTATAATTCACCCCTCCACTTT. Amino acids: CSAHNHRGLYNSPLHF.

This clonotype was counted many times. The chain carries TRBV7-9 and TRBJ1-4, with 7 nucleotides matching TRBD1. In germline, CDR1 is SEHNR, CDR2 FQNEAQ (reference sequence). CDR3 length: 14 residues. V shed 8 bases and J 3 bases; nucleotides not matched to a gene: 6. CDR3 in amino acids: CASGPGQPNEKLFF. The CDR3 coding sequence is TGTGCCAGCGGCCCGGGACAGCCTAATGAAAAACTGTTTTTT.

This chain connects TRBV12-3 or TRBV12-4 to TRBJ2-1; 8 bases are a match to TRBD2. The V and J ends lost 6 bases and 10 bases, in that order; junction bases with no gene match: 8. CDR3 length: 13 amino acids. CDR3 amino acids: CASSLLAEREQFF. CDR3 DNA sequence: TGTGCCAGCAGCTTACTAGCGGAGAGAGAGCAGTTCTTC.

This clonotype was detected a few times. This chain joins TRBV19 and TRBJ1-1; a possible D gene is TRBD1 (6 bases). Deletions cut 11 bases from V and 3 bases from J, with 16 bases between. The CDR3 is 13 residues long. Germline CDR1 LNHDA, CDR2 SQIVND (reference sequence). Here the CDR3 reads CACSSGADTEAFF. The CDR3 DNA reads TGTGCCTGCTCCTCAGGGGCGGACACTGAAGCTTTCTTT.

The J gene is TRBJ1-5, the V gene TRBV7-9; 7 bases map to TRBD1. The CDR3 is 14 residues long. Germline values: CDR1 SEHNR, CDR2 FQNEAQ (reference sequence). The V segment lost 1 base and the J segment 7 bases; nucleotides outside the gene matches: 4. The CDR3 region has the DNA TGTGCCAGCAGCTTAGACCACAGGGGCCAGCCCCAGCATTTT. Residues: CASSLDHRGQPQHF. The complete variable domain, with remaining parts taken from reference TRBV7-9 and TRBJ1-5, reads DTGVSQNPRHKITKRGQNVTFRCDPISEHNRLYWYRQTLGQGPEFLTYFQNEAQLEKSRLLSDRFSAERPKGSFSTLEIQRTEQGDSAMYLCASSLDHRGQPQHFGDGTRLSIL.

V gene TRBV5-8 combines with J gene TRBJ2-7; the D is unclear. This CDR3 is built from 11 residues. Germline V gene data show CDR1 as SGHTS and CDR2 as YDEGEE. Trimming stripped 4 bases from V and 6 bases from J, with 8 bases between. Here the CDR3 DNA reads TGTGCCAGCAGCCCTGGTCCCGAGCAGTACTTC. Its translation is CASSPGPEQYF.

The table lists this clonotype with a few counts. CDR3 nucleotides: TGTGCCAGCAGCCCCCGACTAGCGGGAGATGAGCAGTACTTC. Amino acids: CASSPRLAGDEQYF. The chain carries TRBV13 and TRBJ2-7; 12 bases agree with TRBD2. This CDR3 comprises 14 residues. Germline CDR1 reads PRHDT; CDR2 reads FYEKMQ (reference sequence). V was pared by 5 bases and J by 7 bases, with 6 bases of the junction left unmatched.